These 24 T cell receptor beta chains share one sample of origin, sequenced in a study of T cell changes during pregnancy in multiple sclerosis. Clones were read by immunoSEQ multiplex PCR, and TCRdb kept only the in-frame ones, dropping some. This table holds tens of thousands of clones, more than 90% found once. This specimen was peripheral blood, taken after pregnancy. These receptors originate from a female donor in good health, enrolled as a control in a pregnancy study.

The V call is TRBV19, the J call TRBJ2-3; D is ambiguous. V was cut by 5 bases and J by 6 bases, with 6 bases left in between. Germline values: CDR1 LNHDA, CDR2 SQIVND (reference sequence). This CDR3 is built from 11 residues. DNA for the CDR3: TGTGCCAGTAGTGTTTCGGATACGCAGTATTTT. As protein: CASSVSDTQYF.

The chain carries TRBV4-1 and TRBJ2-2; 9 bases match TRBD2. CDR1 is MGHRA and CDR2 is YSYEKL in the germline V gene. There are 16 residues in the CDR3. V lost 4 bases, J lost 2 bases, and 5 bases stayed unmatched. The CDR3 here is CASSPIAGANTGELFF. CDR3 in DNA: TGCGCCAGCAGCCCCATAGCGGGGGCCAACACCGGGGAGCTGTTTTTT.

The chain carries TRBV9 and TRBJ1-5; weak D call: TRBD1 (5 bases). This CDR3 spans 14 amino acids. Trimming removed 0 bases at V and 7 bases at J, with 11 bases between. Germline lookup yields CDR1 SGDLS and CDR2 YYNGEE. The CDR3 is CASSVGQGGQPQHF. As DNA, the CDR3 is TGTGCCAGCAGCGTAGGGCAGGGCGGACAGCCCCAGCATTTT.

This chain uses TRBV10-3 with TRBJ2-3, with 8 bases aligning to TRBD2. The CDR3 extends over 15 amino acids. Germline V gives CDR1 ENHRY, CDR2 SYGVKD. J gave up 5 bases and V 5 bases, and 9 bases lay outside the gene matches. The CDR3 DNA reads TGTGCCATCAGTACATTAGCGGGGAATCAAGATACGCAGTATTTT. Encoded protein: CAISTLAGNQDTQYF.

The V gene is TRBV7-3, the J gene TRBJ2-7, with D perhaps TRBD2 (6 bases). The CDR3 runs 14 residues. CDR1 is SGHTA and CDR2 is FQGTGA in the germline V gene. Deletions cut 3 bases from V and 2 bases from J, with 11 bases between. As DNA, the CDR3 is TGTGCCAGCAGCTTGGGGGGAGGCCCCTACGAGCAGTACTTC. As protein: CASSLGGGPYEQYF.

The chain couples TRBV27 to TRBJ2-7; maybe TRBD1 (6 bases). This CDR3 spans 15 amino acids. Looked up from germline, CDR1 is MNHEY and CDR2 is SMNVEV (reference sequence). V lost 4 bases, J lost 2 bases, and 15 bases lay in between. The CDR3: CASSSKWGQTYEQYF. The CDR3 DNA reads TGTGCCAGCAGTTCCAAATGGGGGCAGACCTACGAGCAGTACTTC.

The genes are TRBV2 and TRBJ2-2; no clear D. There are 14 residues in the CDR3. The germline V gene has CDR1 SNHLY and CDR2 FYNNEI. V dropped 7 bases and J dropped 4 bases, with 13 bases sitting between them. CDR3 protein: CASTTDRITGELFF. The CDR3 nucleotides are TGTGCCAGCACAACAGATCGGATCACCGGGGAGCTGTTTTTT.

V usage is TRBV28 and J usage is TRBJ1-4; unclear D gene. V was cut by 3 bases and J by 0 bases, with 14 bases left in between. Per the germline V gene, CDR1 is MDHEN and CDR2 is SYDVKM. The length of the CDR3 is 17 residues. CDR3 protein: CASSFSDSHATNEKLFF. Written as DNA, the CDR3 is TGTGCCAGCAGTTTTTCAGACTCTCATGCAACTAATGAAAAACTGTTTTTT.

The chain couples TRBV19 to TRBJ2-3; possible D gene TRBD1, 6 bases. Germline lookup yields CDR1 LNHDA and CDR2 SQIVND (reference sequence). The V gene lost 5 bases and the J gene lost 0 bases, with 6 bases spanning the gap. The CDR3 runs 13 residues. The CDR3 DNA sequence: TGTGCCAGTAGTGGACAGAGCACAGATACGCAGTATTTT. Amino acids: CASSGQSTDTQYF.

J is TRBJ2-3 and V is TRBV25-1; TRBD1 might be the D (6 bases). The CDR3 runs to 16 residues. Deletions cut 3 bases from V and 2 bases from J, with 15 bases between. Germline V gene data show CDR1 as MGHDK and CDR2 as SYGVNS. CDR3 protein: CASSDQTGLDTDTQYF. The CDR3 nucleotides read TGTGCCAGCAGTGATCAAACAGGGTTGGACACAGATACGCAGTATTTT. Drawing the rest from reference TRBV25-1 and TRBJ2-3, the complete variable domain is EADIYQTPRYLVIGTGKKITLECSQTMGHDKMYWYQQDPGMELHLIHYSYGVNSTEKGDLSSESTVSRIRTEHFPLTLESARPSHTSQYLCASSDQTGLDTDTQYFGPGTRLTVL.

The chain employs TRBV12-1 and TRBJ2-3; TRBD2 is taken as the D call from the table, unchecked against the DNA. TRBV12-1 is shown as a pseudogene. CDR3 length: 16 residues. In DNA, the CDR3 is TGTGCCAGCAGCTTCAAAAGCGGGGGGACGAGGGATACGCAGTATTTT. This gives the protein CASSFKSGGTRDTQYF.

CDR3 sequence reads: CASRESGGAETQYF. DNA for the CDR3: TGCGCCAGCAGAGAAAGCGGGGGGGCCGAAACGCAGTATTTT. V and J are TRBV10-2 and TRBJ2-3, with 10 bases that match TRBD2. This CDR3 is 14 amino acids long. Germline values: CDR1 WSHSY, CDR2 SAAADI. The V and J ends lost 6 bases and 9 bases, in that order; junction bases with no gene match: 9.

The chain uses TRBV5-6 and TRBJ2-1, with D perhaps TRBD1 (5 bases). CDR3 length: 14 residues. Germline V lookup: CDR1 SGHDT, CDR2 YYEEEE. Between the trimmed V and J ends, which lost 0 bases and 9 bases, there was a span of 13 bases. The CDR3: CASSLVQGVGEQFF. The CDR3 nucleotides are TGTGCCAGCAGCTTGGTCCAGGGTGTCGGTGAGCAGTTCTTC.

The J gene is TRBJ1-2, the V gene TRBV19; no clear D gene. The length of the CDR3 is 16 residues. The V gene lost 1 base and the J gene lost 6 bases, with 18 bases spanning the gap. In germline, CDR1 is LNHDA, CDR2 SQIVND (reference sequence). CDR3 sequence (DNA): TGTGCCAGTAGTATAGCTTCTTTTGGGCAGAAAAATGGCTACACCTTC. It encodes CASSIASFGQKNGYTF.

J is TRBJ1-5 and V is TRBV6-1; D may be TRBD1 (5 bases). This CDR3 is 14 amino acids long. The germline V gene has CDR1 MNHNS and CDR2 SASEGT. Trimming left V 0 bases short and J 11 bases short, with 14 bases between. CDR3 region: CASSEAGEAMAQHF. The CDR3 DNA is TGTGCCAGCAGTGAAGCGGGGGAGGCTATGGCCCAGCATTTT.

CDR3: CASSLYLSSGANVLTF. For the CDR3, the DNA is TGTGCCAGCAGTTTATACTTGAGCTCTGGGGCCAACGTCCTGACTTTC. This chain links TRBV27 with TRBJ2-6; no definite D call. In germline, CDR1 is MNHEY, CDR2 SMNVEV (reference sequence). The ends were cut back, 1 base at V and 0 bases at J, with 7 bases in the middle. The CDR3 is 16 amino acids.

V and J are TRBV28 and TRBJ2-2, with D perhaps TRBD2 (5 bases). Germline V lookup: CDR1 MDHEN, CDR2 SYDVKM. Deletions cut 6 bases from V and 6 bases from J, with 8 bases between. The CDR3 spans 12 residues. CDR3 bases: TGTGCCAGCAGGGTCGGGGCCGGGGAGCTGTTTTTT. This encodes CASRVGAGELFF.

The CDR3 loop reads CASSRTPTLADNTGELFF. CDR3 in DNA: TGTGCCAGCAGCCGAACGCCCACCCTAGCGGATAACACCGGGGAGCTGTTTTTT. The gene calls are TRBV4-2 and TRBJ2-2, with TRBD2 matching 7 bases. This CDR3 has 18 residues. Germline lookup yields CDR1 LGHNA and CDR2 YNFKEQ. V gave up 4 bases and J gave up 2 bases; unmatched junction bases: 13.

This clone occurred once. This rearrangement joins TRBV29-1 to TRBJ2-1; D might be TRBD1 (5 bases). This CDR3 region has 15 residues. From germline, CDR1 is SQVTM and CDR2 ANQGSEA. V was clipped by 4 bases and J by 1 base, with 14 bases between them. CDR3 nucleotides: TGCAGCGTTGTTCGGCAGGGCAAGTCCTACAATGAGCAGTTCTTC. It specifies CSVVRQGKSYNEQFF.

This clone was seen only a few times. The CDR3 DNA is TGTGCCAGCAGTTTATTGACAGGGTCGGGTGAGCAGTTCTTC. Protein sequence: CASSLLTGSGEQFF. This chain joins TRBV28 and TRBJ2-1; 7 nucleotides align to TRBD1. CDR3 length equals 14 residues. Trimming at V came to 1 base and at J to 9 bases, leaving 6 bases not matched to a gene. The germline V gene has CDR1 MDHEN and CDR2 SYDVKM. Full variable domain (missing parts from reference TRBV28 and TRBJ2-1): DVKVTQSSRYLVKRTGEKVFLECVQDMDHENMFWYRQDPGLGLRLIYFSYDVKMKEKGDIPEGYSVSREKKERFSLILESASTNQTSMYLCASSLLTGSGEQFFGPGTRLTVL.

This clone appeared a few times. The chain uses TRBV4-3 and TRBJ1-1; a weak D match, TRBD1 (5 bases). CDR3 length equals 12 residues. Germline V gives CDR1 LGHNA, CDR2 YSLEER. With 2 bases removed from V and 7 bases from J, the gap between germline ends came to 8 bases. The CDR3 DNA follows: TGCGCCAGCAGCCAACAGCAGGGTGAAGCTTTCTTT. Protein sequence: CASSQQQGEAFF.

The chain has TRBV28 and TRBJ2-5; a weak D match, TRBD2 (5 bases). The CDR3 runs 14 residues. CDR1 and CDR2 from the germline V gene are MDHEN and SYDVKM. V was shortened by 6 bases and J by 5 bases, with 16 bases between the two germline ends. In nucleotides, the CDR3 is TGTGCCAGCAGCTCGTCGGGGAAATCGGAGACCCAGTACTTC. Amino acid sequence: CASSSSGKSETQYF.

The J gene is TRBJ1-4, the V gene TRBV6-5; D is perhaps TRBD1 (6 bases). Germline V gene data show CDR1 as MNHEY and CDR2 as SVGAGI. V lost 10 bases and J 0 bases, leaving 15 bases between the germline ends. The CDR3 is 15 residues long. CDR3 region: CATMDRPATNEKLFF. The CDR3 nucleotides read TGTGCCACTATGGACAGACCCGCAACTAATGAAAAACTGTTTTTT.

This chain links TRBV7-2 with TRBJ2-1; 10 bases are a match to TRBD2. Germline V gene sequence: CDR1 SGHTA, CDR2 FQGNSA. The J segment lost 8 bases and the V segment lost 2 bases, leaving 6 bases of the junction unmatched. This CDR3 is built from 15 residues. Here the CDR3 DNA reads TGTGCCAGCAGCTTAAGCGGGAGGGAGACCCATGAGCAGTTCTTC. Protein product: CASSLSGRETHEQFF.